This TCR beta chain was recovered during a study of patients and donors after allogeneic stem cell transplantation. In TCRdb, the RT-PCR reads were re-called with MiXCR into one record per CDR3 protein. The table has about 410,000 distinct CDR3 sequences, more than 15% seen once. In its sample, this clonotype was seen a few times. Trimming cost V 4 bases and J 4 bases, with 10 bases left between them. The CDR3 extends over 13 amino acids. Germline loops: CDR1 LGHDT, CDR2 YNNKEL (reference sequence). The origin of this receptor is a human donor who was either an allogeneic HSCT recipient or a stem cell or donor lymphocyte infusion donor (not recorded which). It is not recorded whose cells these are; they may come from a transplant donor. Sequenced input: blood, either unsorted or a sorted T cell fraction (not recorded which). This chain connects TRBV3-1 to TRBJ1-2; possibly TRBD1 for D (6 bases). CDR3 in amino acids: CASSRRDTYGYTF. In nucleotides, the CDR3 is TGTGCCAGCAGCCGCCGGGACACCTATGGCTACACCTTC.